The clone carrying this T cell receptor beta chain was detected ten times or more. V dropped 3 bases and J dropped 7 bases, with 10 bases sitting between them. The germline gives CDR1 SGHDN, CDR2 FVKESK. The CDR3 extends over 13 amino acids. The data originate from a study of T cells after posttransplantation cyclophosphamide. TCRdb keeps only in-frame clones here, not all; method: immunoSEQ multiplex PCR. The data list a few thousand clones, none observed once; approximately 25% falls to the top ten. Busulfan-fludarabine conditioning, marrow transplant, and cyclophosphamide on days +3 and +4 were administered.

This chain uses TRBV14 with TRBJ2-1, with D possibly TRBD2 on 5 matching bases. This receptor was obtained from a female patient in her sixties who received an allogeneic stem cell transplant from an unrelated donor, was CMV-positive, and had acute GVHD only. Some T cells may have come from the graft donor. The input for sequencing was PBMCs, taken after an allogeneic stem cell transplant with post-transplant cyclophosphamide. CDR3 nucleotide sequence: TGTGCCAGCAGCCACAGTGGCGGGAATGAGCAGTTCTTC. Translated: CASSHSGGNEQFF.